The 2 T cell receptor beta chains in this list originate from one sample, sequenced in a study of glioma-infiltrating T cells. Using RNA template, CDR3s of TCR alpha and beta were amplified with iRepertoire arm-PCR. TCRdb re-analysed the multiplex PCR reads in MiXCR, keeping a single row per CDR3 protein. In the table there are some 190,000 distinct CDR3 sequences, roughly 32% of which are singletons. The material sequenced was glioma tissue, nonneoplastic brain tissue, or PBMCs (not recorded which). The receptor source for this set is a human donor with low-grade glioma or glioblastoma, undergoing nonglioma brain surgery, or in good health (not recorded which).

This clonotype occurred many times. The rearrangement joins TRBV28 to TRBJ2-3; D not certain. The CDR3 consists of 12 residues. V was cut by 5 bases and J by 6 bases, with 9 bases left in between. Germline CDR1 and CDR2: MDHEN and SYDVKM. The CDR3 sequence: CASSKALDTQYF. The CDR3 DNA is TGTGCCAGCAGTAAGGCGTTGGATACGCAGTATTTT.

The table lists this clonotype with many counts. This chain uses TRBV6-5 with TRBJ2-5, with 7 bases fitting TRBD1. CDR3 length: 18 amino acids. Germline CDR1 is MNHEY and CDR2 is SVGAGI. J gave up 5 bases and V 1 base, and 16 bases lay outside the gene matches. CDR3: CASSYWERQGFILETQYF. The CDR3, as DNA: TGTGCCAGCAGTTACTGGGAAAGACAGGGATTCATATTGGAGACCCAGTACTTC.